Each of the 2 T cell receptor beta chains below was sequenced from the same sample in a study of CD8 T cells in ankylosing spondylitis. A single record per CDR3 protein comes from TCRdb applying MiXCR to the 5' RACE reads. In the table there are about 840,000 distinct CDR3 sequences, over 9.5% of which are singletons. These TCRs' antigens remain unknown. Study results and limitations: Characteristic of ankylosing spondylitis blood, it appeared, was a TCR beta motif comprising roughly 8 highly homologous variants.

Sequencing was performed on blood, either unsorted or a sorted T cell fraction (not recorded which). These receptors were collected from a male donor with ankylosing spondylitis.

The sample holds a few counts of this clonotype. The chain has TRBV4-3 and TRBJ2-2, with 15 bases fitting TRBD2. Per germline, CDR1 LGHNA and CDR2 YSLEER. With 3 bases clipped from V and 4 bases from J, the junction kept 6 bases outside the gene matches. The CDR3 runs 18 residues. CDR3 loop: CASSQGLAGGAGTGELFF. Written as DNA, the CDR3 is TGCGCCAGCAGCCAGGGACTAGCGGGAGGCGCGGGCACCGGGGAGCTGTTTTTT.

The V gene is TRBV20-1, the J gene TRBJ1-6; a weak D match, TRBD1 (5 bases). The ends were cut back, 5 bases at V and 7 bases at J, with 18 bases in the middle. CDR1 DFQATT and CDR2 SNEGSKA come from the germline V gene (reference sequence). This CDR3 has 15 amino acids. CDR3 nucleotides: TGCAGTGCTCACCGGGACCCGGGGAGCAATTCACCCCTCCACTTT. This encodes CSAHRDPGSNSPLHF.